The 23 T cell receptor beta chains below come from one sample, sequenced in a study of early T cells in non-severe SARS-CoV-2 infection. From the 5' RACE reads, TCRdb called clonotypes with MiXCR, one entry per CDR3 protein. The profile shows tens of thousands of distinct CDR3 sequences, 12% of them singletons. The sequenced material came from whole blood. These receptors all come from an adult who was a healthcare worker with PCR-confirmed SARS-CoV-2 infection or an uninfected control (not recorded which).

J is TRBJ1-1 and V is TRBV20-1; 7 bases are a match to TRBD1. CDR3 length: 14 residues. Per germline, CDR1 DFQATT and CDR2 SNEGSKA (reference sequence). The J segment lost 10 bases and the V segment lost 5 bases, leaving 16 bases of the junction unmatched. The CDR3 nucleotides read TGCAGTGCTGCGTCACAAACAGGGGCCCCCCGAGCTTTCTTT. Protein: CSAASQTGAPRAFF.

The gene calls are TRBV20-1 and TRBJ1-2; maybe TRBD1 (6 bases). V lost 5 bases to trimming and J lost 0 bases, with 13 bases between them. The CDR3 loop spans 14 amino acids. Germline CDR1 is DFQATT and CDR2 is SNEGSKA (reference sequence). The CDR3 bases are TGCAGTGCTCCACATTCAGGGGCTAACTATGGCTACACCTTC. It is translated as CSAPHSGANYGYTF.

At least ten counts were recorded for this clonotype. The chain employs TRBV29-1 and TRBJ2-5, with D uncertain. This CDR3 comprises 16 residues. Trimming stripped 3 bases from V and 5 bases from J, with 22 bases between. Germline CDR1 is SQVTM and CDR2 is ANQGSEA. CDR3 amino acids: CSVELLVGRSRETQYF. CDR3 DNA: TGCAGCGTTGAGTTGCTGGTCGGGCGGAGCCGGGAGACCCAGTACTTC.

This clonotype was found many times. The V gene is TRBV10-3, the J gene TRBJ2-5, with D perhaps matching TRBD1 (6 bases). Germline loops: CDR1 ENHRY, CDR2 SYGVKD. Trimming removed 7 bases at V and 1 base at J, with 13 bases between. This CDR3 has 14 residues. The CDR3 DNA reads TGTGCCATCAAGCCGGGACACTTCCAAGAGACCCAGTACTTC. Translating gives CAIKPGHFQETQYF.

There are a few counts of this clonotype. The J gene is TRBJ1-2, the V gene TRBV15; 8 nucleotides agree with TRBD1. Germline V CDR1 and CDR2: LNHNV, YYDKDF (reference sequence). V shed 7 bases, J shed 4 bases, and the junction held 14 bases outside the gene matches. The CDR3 covers 16 residues. The DNA for the CDR3 is TGTGCCACCACTCTCGCCGTAGGGACAGGTTCCTATGGCTACACCTTC. Amino acid sequence: CATTLAVGTGSYGYTF.

This clonotype was observed a handful of times. The chain recombines TRBV11-2 with TRBJ2-5; 9 nucleotides align to TRBD2. This CDR3 contains 14 residues. Losses at the gene ends were 5 bases for V and 3 bases for J; bases not matched to a gene: 4. Germline CDR1 and CDR2: SGHAT and FQNNGV. CDR3 bases: TGTGCCAGCAGCCACTTAGCGGGGGAAGAGACCCAGTACTTC. Protein sequence: CASSHLAGEETQYF.

This clonotype was seen a few times. The chain has TRBV15 and TRBJ2-7; no clear D gene. The V end lost 1 base, the J end lost 0 bases, and 4 bases lay between the germline ends. The CDR3 consists of 13 residues. In germline, CDR1 is LNHNV, CDR2 YYDKDF (reference sequence). CDR3: CATSRGDSYEQYF. CDR3 nucleotides: TGTGCCACCAGCAGAGGGGACTCCTACGAGCAGTACTTC.

This clonotype was detected many times. The rearrangement links TRBV9 to TRBJ1-1; D unclear. Looked up from germline, CDR1 is SGDLS and CDR2 is YYNGEE. CDR3 length: 13 amino acids. Trimming took 1 base from V and 0 from J, leaving 4 bases between them. The CDR3 here is CASSVRMNTEAFF. DNA for the CDR3: TGTGCCAGCAGCGTACGGATGAACACTGAAGCTTTCTTT.

This clonotype was observed at least ten times. The chain employs TRBV30 and TRBJ2-7; D is unclear. Deletions cut 3 bases from V and 3 bases from J, with 18 bases between. CDR1 GTSNPN and CDR2 SVGIG come from the germline V gene (reference sequence). The CDR3 spans 15 residues. DNA for the CDR3: TGTGCCTGGAGCTCGGTCCCGTCGATGAACTACGAGCAGTACTTC. Its protein is CAWSSVPSMNYEQYF.

There are a few counts of this clonotype. The chain combines TRBV6-2 or TRBV6-3 with TRBJ1-1; tentatively, D is TRBD1 (6 bases). Per the germline V gene, CDR1 is MNHEY and CDR2 is SVGEGT. This CDR3 has 15 residues. V was shortened by 6 bases and J by 3 bases, with 17 bases between the two germline ends. The CDR3 sequence is CASRPRSSGDTEAFF. The CDR3 nucleotides read TGTGCCAGCAGGCCTAGGAGTTCAGGGGACACTGAAGCTTTCTTT.

This clonotype was observed a few times. The rearrangement uses TRBV6-1 and TRBJ2-3, with no clear D. The CDR3 runs to 14 residues. Germline CDR1 MNHNS, CDR2 SASEGT. With 2 bases removed from V and 0 bases from J, the gap between germline ends came to 6 bases. The chain's CDR3 is CASSEPRSTDTQYF. The CDR3 DNA is TGTGCCAGCAGTGAACCAAGGAGCACAGATACGCAGTATTTT.

This clonotype was detected many times. The gene calls are TRBV6-5 and TRBJ1-1; weak D call: TRBD1 (6 bases). The V and J ends lost 0 bases and 8 bases respectively, with 7 bases between them. The CDR3 length is 12 residues. Germline values: CDR1 MNHEY, CDR2 SVGAGI. CDR3 protein: CASSYSGQEAFF. CDR3 coding DNA: TGTGCCAGCAGTTACTCAGGACAGGAAGCTTTCTTT.

This clonotype has more than one count but fewer than ten. This chain joins TRBV6-6 and TRBJ2-2; 7 bases are shared with TRBD1. CDR3 length equals 13 residues. CDR1 is MNHNY and CDR2 is SVGAGI in the germline V gene (reference sequence). The V and J ends lost 8 bases and 3 bases, in that order; junction bases with no gene match: 3. The CDR3 protein is CASSTGYTGELFF. The CDR3 DNA is TGTGCCAGCTCGACAGGGTACACCGGGGAGCTGTTTTTT.

This clonotype was observed many times. V and J are TRBV18 and TRBJ1-2; D is perhaps TRBD1 (5 bases). The CDR3 contains 14 residues. CDR1 is KGHSH and CDR2 is LQKENI in the germline V gene. Trimming removed 6 bases from V and 3 bases from J, with 14 bases in between. The DNA for the CDR3 is TGTGCCAGCTCCAATCGGGACGGCTACTATGGCTACACCTTC. Amino acids: CASSNRDGYYGYTF.

The chain joins TRBV11-3 to TRBJ2-2; D gene unclear. CDR3 size: 12 residues. The germline gives CDR1 SGHNT, CDR2 YENEEA. The V and J ends lost 3 bases and 3 bases respectively, with 2 bases between them. CDR3 DNA sequence: TGTGCCAGCAGCTTCGACACCGGGGAGCTGTTTTTT. Its translation: CASSFDTGELFF.

As for this clonotype: This may stem from a read error, because a much larger clone lies one nucleotide away. The rearrangement uses TRBV7-2 and TRBJ2-3; D possibly corresponds to TRBD2 (5 bases). V lost 2 bases to trimming and J lost 2 bases, with 11 bases between them. The CDR3 sequence is 15 residues long. From germline, CDR1 is SGHTA and CDR2 FQGNSA. CDR3 loop: CASSLFTTITDTQYF. The CDR3 nucleotides are TGTGCCAGCAGCTTATTCACGACTATCACAGATACGCAGTATTTT.

This clonotype was seen many times. The V call is TRBV20-1, the J call TRBJ1-5; D not certain. CDR3 size: 16 residues. Germline V gene sequence: CDR1 DFQATT, CDR2 SNEGSKA (reference sequence). Trimming stripped 0 bases from V and 3 bases from J, with 15 bases between. The CDR3 is CSARDSNADTNQPQHF. The CDR3 DNA is TGCAGTGCTAGAGATTCAAACGCAGACACCAATCAGCCCCAGCATTTT.

J is TRBJ1-1 and V is TRBV12-3 or TRBV12-4; 7 nucleotides match TRBD1. The CDR3 is made up of 18 amino acids. Trimming took 7 bases from V and 0 from J; bases not matched to a gene: 17. The CDR3, as DNA: TGTGCCAGCAAGGGGTACCCCGGGACAGCGATAATGAACACTGAAGCTTTCTTT. As protein: CASKGYPGTAIMNTEAFF.

This clonotype came up a few times. This chain joins TRBV4-1 and TRBJ2-3; the D gene is possibly TRBD1 (6 bases). The germline CDR1 and CDR2 sequences are MGHRA and YSYEKL. This CDR3 has 16 residues. Trimming cost V 3 bases and J 2 bases, with 15 bases left between them. DNA of the CDR3: TGCGCCAGCAGCCATCGCCTGACAGGACTCACAGATACGCAGTATTTT. As protein: CASSHRLTGLTDTQYF.

This clonotype was observed many times. The chain has TRBV7-2 and TRBJ2-1; D is perhaps TRBD1 (5 bases). The V end was cut by 4 bases, the J end by 15 bases, with 22 bases between. Germline lookup yields CDR1 SGHTA and CDR2 FQGNSA. This CDR3 is built from 14 residues. The CDR3 sequence: CASSSTSDTPLRFF. CDR3 sequence (DNA): TGTGCCAGCAGCTCTACTTCGGACACCCCTTTGCGGTTCTTC.

This clonotype was recorded at least ten times. The CDR3 region has the DNA TGTGCCAGCAGCTTAGTGACAGGGGGCTGGGGGAGCAATCAGCCCCAGCATTTT. This codes for CASSLVTGGWGSNQPQHF. This chain links TRBV7-8 with TRBJ1-5; 10 bases line up with TRBD1. V lost 1 base, J lost 1 base, and 7 bases stayed unmatched. The CDR3 loop spans 18 amino acids. Germline V gives CDR1 SGHVS, CDR2 FQNEAQ.

Ten or more counts support this clonotype. CDR3 DNA sequence: TGCAGCGGTGCAGGGAATGAGCAGTTCTTC. It specifies CSGAGNEQFF. The chain employs TRBV29-1 and TRBJ2-1, with D possibly matching TRBD1 (5 bases). The germline V and J ends were trimmed by 7 bases and 7 bases, with 8 bases remaining between them. This CDR3 has 10 amino acids. CDR1 and CDR2 (germline): SQVTM, ANQGSEA.

Here the CDR3 reads CASSYNAGTSGGLKGTQYF. The CDR3 DNA is TGTGCCAGCAGTTACAACGCCGGGACTAGCGGGGGCCTGAAAGGTACGCAGTATTTT. This chain uses TRBV6-6 with TRBJ2-3; 14 bases fit TRBD2. The CDR3 is made up of 19 amino acids. CDR1 is MNHNY and CDR2 is SVGAGI in the germline V gene (reference sequence). V gave up 2 bases and J gave up 8 bases; unmatched junction bases: 15.